The next 21 T cell receptor beta chains were all read from a single sample in a study of T cell changes during pregnancy in multiple sclerosis (dated by TCRdb to between 2019 and 2020). The library was generated by the immunoSEQ multiplex PCR assay. Here the immuneACCESS table is served through TCRdb, limited to in-frame sequences with V and J called. Missing clones are a known gap in these copies; in checked studies unresolved V genes cover under half, and the rest lacks a known reason. The sample data list about 36,000 clones, and 90% to 95% of these were observed just once. The biggest ten clones account for 0.35% to 0.45% of the sample. The sequenced sample was CD4+ T cells from peripheral blood mononuclear cells, obtained in the third trimester of pregnancy. These receptors were obtained from a female donor in good health, enrolled as a control in a pregnancy study.

This clone was seen only once. The rearrangement links TRBV7-8 to TRBJ1-4; D remains ambiguous. The germline V gene has CDR1 SGHVS and CDR2 FQNEAQ. The germline V and J ends were trimmed by 1 base and 4 bases, with 22 bases remaining between them. The CDR3 loop spans 19 amino acids. CDR3 residues: CASSLGRWGRGRINEKLFF. CDR3 sequence (DNA): TGTGCCAGCAGCTTAGGGAGGTGGGGTCGAGGGCGAATTAATGAAAAACTGTTTTTT.

The chain has TRBV5-4 and TRBJ2-7, with TRBD1 as a possible D gene (6 bases). The CDR3 extends over 14 amino acids. CDR1 SGHNT and CDR2 YYREEE come from the germline V gene (reference sequence). V was clipped by 4 bases and J by 3 bases, with 14 bases between them. Written as DNA, the CDR3 is TGTGCCAGCAGCCTGGCAGGGGCTCACTACGAGCAGTACTTC. Residues: CASSLAGAHYEQYF.

The V call is TRBV4-2, the J call TRBJ2-7; TRBD1 matches 9 bases. The V gene end was trimmed by 0 bases and the J gene end by 2 bases; junction bases not matched to a gene: 14. This CDR3 is built from 19 residues. The germline V gene encodes CDR1 LGHNA and CDR2 YNFKEQ. The CDR3 DNA reads as TGTGCCAGCAGCCAAGATTTTGCCCCGACAGGGGGAAATACCTACGAGCAGTACTTC. Translation gives CASSQDFAPTGGNTYEQYF.

The J gene is TRBJ1-2, the V gene TRBV29-1; 11 bases are shared with TRBD1. The ends lost 6 bases at V and 4 bases at J; junction bases unmatched: 4. This CDR3 comprises 13 residues. CDR1 is SQVTM and CDR2 is ANQGSEA in the germline V gene. The CDR3 DNA is TGCAGCGTCGGGACAGGGGGGAGCTATGGCTACACCTTC. Its translation: CSVGTGGSYGYTF.

This chain joins TRBV18 and TRBJ2-3, with 8 nucleotides matching TRBD2. Germline V gene lookup returns CDR1 KGHSH and CDR2 LQKENI. V lost 6 bases, J lost 3 bases, and 2 bases stayed unmatched. There are 13 residues in the CDR3. The CDR3, as DNA: TGTGCCAGCTCCGGGAGGGGAACAGATACGCAGTATTTT. The encoded protein is CASSGRGTDTQYF.

This sequence joins TRBV5-8 and TRBJ2-6; TRBD1 matches 8 bases. V lost 0 bases to trimming and J lost 1 base; unmatched junction nucleotides: 3. From germline, CDR1 is SGHTS and CDR2 YDEGEE. CDR3 size: 17 residues. Written as DNA, the CDR3 is TGTGCCAGCAGCTTGGGACAGGGGAATTCTGGGGCCAACGTCCTGACTTTC. Amino acid sequence: CASSLGQGNSGANVLTF.

This clone has just a few counts. The chain couples TRBV2 to TRBJ1-1, with D perhaps TRBD1 (6 bases). The CDR3 runs 14 residues. V dropped 7 bases and J dropped 1 base, with 13 bases sitting between them. Germline V gene lookup returns CDR1 SNHLY and CDR2 FYNNEI. CDR3 protein: CASIVSTGNTEAFF. In DNA, the CDR3 is TGTGCCAGCATCGTCTCGACAGGGAACACTGAAGCTTTCTTT.

This clone came up a few times. The chain joins TRBV30 to TRBJ1-1; 7 bases are a match to TRBD1. Germline V gene data show CDR1 as GTSNPN and CDR2 as SVGIG (reference sequence). The J segment lost 3 bases and the V segment lost 3 bases, leaving 4 bases of the junction unmatched. CDR3 length equals 13 residues. The CDR3 DNA sequence: TGTGCCTGGAGGAGGGGGCCCGACACTGAAGCTTTCTTT. Encoded protein: CAWRRGPDTEAFF.

This sequence joins TRBV2 and TRBJ1-3; 8 bases line up with TRBD1. V gave up 4 bases and J gave up 0 bases; unmatched junction bases: 14. The CDR3 contains 19 residues. Germline V CDR1 and CDR2: SNHLY, FYNNEI. CDR3 sequence reads: CASSGGTGFGSYSGNTIYF. In nucleotides, the CDR3 is TGTGCCAGCAGTGGGGGGACAGGTTTTGGGTCTTACTCTGGAAACACCATATATTTT.

In this sample, this clone turned up a few times. The genes are TRBV14 and TRBJ2-1; D unclear. This CDR3 contains 14 residues. CDR1 and CDR2 from the germline V gene are SGHDN and FVKESK. Trimming removed 4 bases at V and 9 bases at J, with 16 bases between. In nucleotides, the CDR3 is TGTGCCAGCAGCCTTGTTTTGCCGCCCGGTGAGCAGTTCTTC. Its protein product is CASSLVLPPGEQFF. Using reference TRBV14 and TRBJ2-1 for the parts outside the CDR3, the full variable domain is EAGVTQFPSHSVIEKGQTVTLRCDPISGHDNLYWYRRVMGKEIKFLLHFVKESKQDESGMPNNRFLAERTGGTYSTLKVQPAELEDSGVYFCASSLVLPPGEQFFGPGTRLTVL.

The chain links TRBV11-2 to TRBJ2-5; 9 bases are shared with TRBD2. CDR1 is SGHAT, CDR2 FQNNGV, per germline. V was pared by 0 bases and J by 5 bases, with 10 bases of the junction left unmatched. The CDR3 spans 17 residues. The CDR3 DNA reads as TGTGCCAGCAGCTTAGATAGTCGGCGGGGGGGCCGGGAGACCCAGTACTTC. This codes for CASSLDSRRGGRETQYF.

The chain carries TRBV18 and TRBJ2-7, with 7 positions matching TRBD1. Germline V gene data show CDR1 as KGHSH and CDR2 as LQKENI. Germline trimming cut 6 bases from V and 3 bases from J; bases unmatched to any gene: 5. The CDR3 has 13 residues. This chain's CDR3 is CASSPDRNYEQYF. The CDR3 coding sequence is TGTGCCAGCTCGCCGGACAGGAACTACGAGCAGTACTTC. The complete variable domain, with remaining parts taken from reference TRBV18 and TRBJ2-7, reads NAGVMQNPRHLVRRRGQEARLRCSPMKGHSHVYWYRQLPEEGLKFMVYLQKENIIDESGMPKERFSAEFPKEGPSILRIQQVVRGDSAAYFCASSPDRNYEQYFGPGTRLTVT.

The rearrangement links TRBV10-3 to TRBJ2-7, with D possibly being TRBD2 (6 bases). CDR3 length: 13 amino acids. Germline values: CDR1 ENHRY, CDR2 SYGVKD. V dropped 6 bases and J dropped 3 bases, with 12 bases sitting between them. DNA of the CDR3: TGTGCCATCAGCCTCCTCGGGGGCTACGAGCAGTACTTC. This encodes CAISLLGGYEQYF.

The V and J genes are TRBV4-2 and TRBJ1-5; 9 bases are a match to TRBD1. The germline V gene has CDR1 LGHNA and CDR2 YNFKEQ. V was clipped by 4 bases and J by 6 bases; unmatched bases: 7. This CDR3 region has 15 residues. CDR3 residues: CASSPSDRGSQPQHF. As DNA, the CDR3 is TGTGCCAGCAGCCCAAGTGACAGGGGGAGTCAGCCCCAGCATTTT.

The chain has TRBV19 and TRBJ1-1; 7 positions agree with TRBD1. J gave up 0 bases and V 3 bases, and 13 bases lay outside the gene matches. Germline CDR1 LNHDA, CDR2 SQIVND (reference sequence). This CDR3 spans 18 amino acids. The CDR3 nucleotides read TGTGCCAGTAGTATTTGGGGGACAGCGTCACTGGTGAACACTGAAGCTTTCTTT. Translated, it gives CASSIWGTASLVNTEAFF.

Of note for this clone: The junction shows a germline mismatch at one end, possibly a read error. The CDR3 bases are TGTGCCAGCAGTGACTCATTAAGGGACAGCTACGAGCAGTACTTC. Its protein is CASSDSLRDSYEQYF. The chain combines TRBV6-6 with TRBJ2-7; 7 nucleotides agree with TRBD1. CDR3 length equals 15 residues. Per germline, CDR1 MNHNY and CDR2 SVGAGI (reference sequence).

This chain links TRBV5-1 with TRBJ1-1, with 7 bases matching TRBD1. J was trimmed by 3 bases and V by 0 bases; bases with no gene match: 17. Germline V gives CDR1 SGHRS, CDR2 YFSETQ. This CDR3 comprises 19 residues. The CDR3 sequence is CASSLAGKTTGRFYTEAFF. In nucleotides, the CDR3 is TGCGCCAGCAGCTTGGCGGGGAAAACGACAGGGAGGTTCTACACTGAAGCTTTCTTT.

The CDR3, as DNA: TGTGCCAGCAGCCTGGCAGGGATTGGGGCCAACGTCCTGACTTTC. Its protein product is CASSLAGIGANVLTF. V gene TRBV5-8 combines with J gene TRBJ2-6; the D gene is possibly TRBD1 (5 bases). From germline, CDR1 is SGHTS and CDR2 YDEGEE. The CDR3 runs to 15 residues. Trimming took off 4 bases at V and 3 bases at J, with 11 bases between the two ends.

In this sample, this clone turned up once. The chain uses TRBV5-6 and TRBJ2-7; 9 positions match TRBD2. The CDR3 covers 14 residues. Germline CDR1 reads SGHDT; CDR2 reads YYEEEE. With 0 bases clipped from V and 3 bases from J, the junction kept 1 base outside the gene matches. CDR3 sequence reads: CASSLVTSGYEQYF. Here the CDR3 DNA reads TGTGCCAGCAGCTTGGTGACTAGCGGCTACGAGCAGTACTTC.

This clone has only a few counts. J is TRBJ1-6 and V is TRBV19; a weak D match, TRBD1 (5 bases). The CDR3 runs to 15 residues. With 9 bases removed from V and 3 bases from J, the gap between germline ends came to 15 bases. In germline, CDR1 is LNHDA, CDR2 SQIVND (reference sequence). The DNA of the CDR3 is TGTGCCAGCACGAGCCTGGGGGGCTATAATTCACCCCTCCACTTT. This sequence encodes CASTSLGGYNSPLHF.

The chain links TRBV19 to TRBJ1-1, with D perhaps TRBD1 (5 bases). Trimming pared 6 bases from V and 1 base from J, leaving 12 bases between. The germline gives CDR1 LNHDA, CDR2 SQIVND (reference sequence). The CDR3 runs to 14 residues. CDR3 bases: TGTGCCAGTAGCAAACAGGCCCAGAACACTGAAGCTTTCTTT. Its protein product is CASSKQAQNTEAFF.